This entry lists 10 T cell receptor beta chains sequenced from one sample in a study of T-cell memory formation after mild COVID-19. Each CDR3 protein gets one entry after TCRdb re-called the 5' RACE reads with MiXCR. The sample records 560,000 or so distinct CDR3 sequences, around 16% being singletons. The specimen sequenced was PBMCs or a T cell subset sorted from them (not recorded which). Receptors originate from an adult woman who had mild COVID-19 (a few samples of this study predate the infection). Cell type and time point are not known.

The chain has TRBV19 and TRBJ2-1, with D maybe TRBD1 (5 bases). This CDR3 region has 14 residues. The V gene lost 2 bases and the J gene lost 6 bases, with 11 bases spanning the gap. Looked up from germline, CDR1 is LNHDA and CDR2 is SQIVND (reference sequence). The CDR3 sequence: CASSINRRSNEQFF. The CDR3 DNA reads TGTGCCAGTAGTATAAACAGGCGCAGCAATGAGCAGTTCTTC.

The V call is TRBV7-9, the J call TRBJ2-1; 7 positions match TRBD1. Germline-derived CDR1 and CDR2 are SEHNR and FQNEAQ (reference sequence). CDR3 length: 15 residues. Trimming at V came to 3 bases and at J to 4 bases, leaving 6 bases not matched to a gene. CDR3 sequence: CASSFGDRKYNEQFF. CDR3 in DNA: TGTGCCAGCAGCTTTGGGGACAGAAAGTACAATGAGCAGTTCTTC.

The V and J genes are TRBV19 and TRBJ2-7; 9 bases are a match to TRBD1. The CDR3 sequence is 13 residues long. Germline assignment: CDR1 LNHDA and CDR2 SQIVND (reference sequence). The J segment lost 6 bases and the V segment lost 6 bases, leaving 6 bases of the junction unmatched. The DNA of the CDR3 is TGTGCCAGTAGCATCGGGACAGGGACCGAGCAGTACTTC. It yields the protein CASSIGTGTEQYF.

This clonotype was observed a single time. The J gene is TRBJ1-1, the V gene TRBV4-1, with D perhaps TRBD1 (5 bases). The V end lost 1 base, the J end lost 4 bases, and 13 bases lay between the germline ends. Germline CDR1 reads MGHRA; CDR2 reads YSYEKL. The CDR3 loop spans 15 amino acids. CDR3 nucleotides: TGCGCCAGCAGCCAAGGATCAGGGACGGCCACTGAAGCTTTCTTT. Amino acids: CASSQGSGTATEAFF.

This clonotype was picked up a small number of times. V and J are TRBV3-1 and TRBJ1-1, with 7 bases identical to TRBD1. The CDR3 is 17 residues long. Germline-derived CDR1 and CDR2 are LGHDT and YNNKEL (reference sequence). V dropped 0 bases and J dropped 0; count of bases not matched to a gene: 7. The CDR3 DNA is TGTGCCAGCAGCCAAGATCCGACAGGGCTTTTGAACACTGAAGCTTTCTTT. Protein product: CASSQDPTGLLNTEAFF.

J is TRBJ2-1 and V is TRBV4-1; TRBD2 agrees at 13 bases. The CDR3 loop spans 21 amino acids. The V segment lost 1 base and the J segment 5 bases; nucleotides outside the gene matches: 17. Germline CDR1 MGHRA, CDR2 YSYEKL. This chain's CDR3 is CASSQALTGGRLAGGHNEQFF. The CDR3 DNA follows: TGCGCCAGCAGCCAAGCCCTCACTGGCGGTAGACTAGCGGGAGGACACAATGAGCAGTTCTTC.

The chain is built from TRBV10-2 and TRBJ2-3, with 9 bases fitting TRBD2. The V and J ends lost 3 bases and 4 bases, in that order; junction bases with no gene match: 8. Germline values: CDR1 WSHSY, CDR2 SAAADI. The CDR3 extends over 16 amino acids. CDR3 coding DNA: TGCGCCAGCAGTGAAGGCGCTAGCGGGGTATCAGATACGCAGTATTTT. Amino acids: CASSEGASGVSDTQYF.

V usage is TRBV12-3 or TRBV12-4 and J usage is TRBJ1-4; D is perhaps TRBD1 (6 bases). The germline V and J ends were trimmed by 3 bases and 10 bases, with 15 bases remaining between them. This CDR3 is built from 14 residues. The DNA for the CDR3 is TGTGCCAGCAGTTTCCGGGGGGCCGTAGGAAAACTGTTTTTT. It codes for CASSFRGAVGKLFF.

This chain connects TRBV11-2 to TRBJ1-2, with 8 bases aligning to TRBD1. Germline assignment: CDR1 SGHAT and CDR2 FQNNGV. CDR3 size: 17 residues. With V trimmed by 1 base and J by 2 bases, 9 bases remained unmatched. The CDR3 loop is CASSLAPRTGSNYGYTF. The CDR3 DNA sequence: TGTGCCAGCAGCTTAGCCCCAAGGACAGGGAGCAACTATGGCTACACCTTC.

This clonotype was seen only a few times. The gene calls are TRBV6-5 and TRBJ2-7; 8 nucleotides match TRBD1. Looked up from germline, CDR1 is MNHEY and CDR2 is SVGAGI. J lost 0 bases, V lost 2 bases, and 3 bases had no gene match. The CDR3 spans 15 residues. Written as DNA, the CDR3 is TGTGCCAGCAGTTACGGGGACAGGAGCTCCTACGAGCAGTACTTC. Protein product: CASSYGDRSSYEQYF.